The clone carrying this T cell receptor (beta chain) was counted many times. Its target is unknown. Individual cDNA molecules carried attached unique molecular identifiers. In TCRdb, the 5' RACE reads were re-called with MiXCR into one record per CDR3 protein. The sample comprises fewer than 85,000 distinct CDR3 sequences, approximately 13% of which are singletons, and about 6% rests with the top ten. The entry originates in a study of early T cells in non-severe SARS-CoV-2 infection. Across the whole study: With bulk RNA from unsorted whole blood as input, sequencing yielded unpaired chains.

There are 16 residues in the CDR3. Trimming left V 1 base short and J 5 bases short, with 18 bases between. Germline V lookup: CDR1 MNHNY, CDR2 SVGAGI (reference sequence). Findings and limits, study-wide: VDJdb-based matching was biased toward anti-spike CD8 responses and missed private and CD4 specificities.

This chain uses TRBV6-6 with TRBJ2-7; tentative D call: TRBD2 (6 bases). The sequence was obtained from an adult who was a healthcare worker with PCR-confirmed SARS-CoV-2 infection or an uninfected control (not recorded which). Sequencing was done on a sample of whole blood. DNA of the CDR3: TGTGCCAGCAGTTACTTCATACGGGAGCCCACTAACGAGCAGTACTTC. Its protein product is CASSYFIREPTNEQYF.